The entry that follows covers one TCR beta chain sequence. This clonotype was detected only a few times. Its specific antigen is unknown. No qualities accompany the bases; no much larger clone lies one base away. This entry comes from a study of identical twins (TCRdb year 2016). Concerning the study at large: TCR alpha and beta repertoires from monozygotic twins, unrelated adults of various ages and cord blood were deep-sequenced to test whether fetal clonotypes persist. To rule out contamination, the twin experiments were replicated at different times with different library preparation protocols.

As encoded in the germline V gene, CDR1 is SGDLS while CDR2 is YYNGEE. Clipping removes 4 bases from V and 9 bases from J, with 12 as the unmatched junction base count. The CDR3 starts with the cysteine, ends with the phenylalanine, and has 16 residues. The entry retains the CDR3 DNA only, 48 bases that are in frame from base 1. The protocol used for the library was 5' RACE. The listed sequencing device is Illumina HiSeq 2000. Template switching introduced a universal primer binding site; the final cDNA contained a unique molecular identifier, enabling accurate counting of TCR cDNA molecules. Specific primers in the conserved constant-segment region were used to synthesize first-strand cDNA for TCR alpha and beta chains. To control for contamination, every cDNA library was double barcoded, receiving both a SMART-Mk sample barcode and Illumina barcodes. TruSeq adapter sequences, together with Illumina sample barcodes, were added in two successive PCR steps. The TCR alpha and beta cDNA libraries were sequenced on the Illumina HiSeq platform using custom primers. As for the original processing: MiGEC was used to process raw reads and extract unique molecular identifiers, and MiXCR was used to find CDR3 positions. For each individual, recombination models were inferred using an EM algorithm with the repgenHMM and IGoR tools. Shared clonotypes were analyzed with the tcR package in R, and sharing was normalized by the product of cloneset sizes. To study raw recombination free of thymic and clonal selection effects, out-of-frame nonproductive sequences were analyzed. The public reads were run again by TCRdb, first through fastp at Q25 and then through MiXCR, and only productive beta chains were kept. Each record represents a unique CDR3 protein, reported with the most common genes and DNA among its rows. Here the V and J calls rest on TCRdb's processing, not on the authors' analysis. For this sample there are under 900,000 distinct CDR3 sequences; about 20% appear just once. Around 13% of the sample rests with the top ten.

General conclusions and limits of the study: Out-of-frame TCR alpha sequences shared between twins showed an excess of low generation-probability sequences compared with coincidental sharing between unrelated individuals. Out-of-frame TCR alpha sharing in monozygotic twins was systematically underestimated by recombination models, whereas sharing between unrelated individuals was in agreement with the recombination models. A weaker excess of twin sharing was found in beta out-of-frame sequences because the signal-to-noise ratio was lowered by fewer shared sequences. Abundant cord blood beta clonotypes had fewer insertions, young adult naive repertoires showed a similar but weaker trend, and memory repertoires showed no such trend. Conclusions relied on cross-sectional statistical analysis, since the same donors could not be followed over many years. Zero-insertion analyses could be partly confounded by invariant T cells such as MAIT and iNKT, though diverse VJ usage argued against such confounding for most clonotypes.

All donors were healthy Caucasians. The twin cohort comprised three pairs of female monozygotic twins, all aged roughly 18 to 29 years. Peripheral blood mononuclear cells were the source from which RNA for the TCR libraries was isolated. The same specimen was also included in a second study, on T cells expressing NK-cell markers. In that second paper, the authors write: Three sorted T-cell subsets (CD3+CD56+NKG2C+, CD3+CD56+NKG2C- and CD3+CD56-NKG2C+) from roughly 8 donors had their TCR beta-chain repertoires profiled. Among the eight sequenced donors, seven were HCMV-seropositive and one was HCMV-seronegative. To restrict sorting to alphabetaTCR-expressing T cells, an anti-gammadeltaTCR antibody was added in several experiments. For 6 or 7 donors, the dominant CD3+CD56+NKG2C+ clonotypes were among the top 10 CD8+ clonotypes and accounted for roughly 1.0-7.5% of CD8+ T cells. Those dominant clonotypes were again the most abundant among CD3+CD56-NKG2C+ cells in a handful of donors, at about 25-65%. Whether the expanded NKG2C-expressing T cell clones were specific for HCMV antigens was left unclear. All eight donors whose samples were sequenced were randomly selected healthy volunteers, three of them men and five women. A commercial ELISA kit detecting HCMV-specific IgG in serum was used to determine HCMV serostatus. For roughly 6 donors, bulk peripheral blood T-cell repertoires were also sequenced from unsorted PBMC. MIGEC was used to demultiplex reads and group reads by UMI, and MiTCR was used to assemble and quantify clonotypes. To remove erroneous sequences, TCR cDNA sequences were retained only when supported by two or more reads. The tcR package was used for downstream repertoire analysis, with clonotypes matched between fractions based on CDR3 nucleotide sequence plus V segment. VDJmatch was used to annotate antigen specificity against VDJdb, with one amino acid substitution in CDR3 allowed.

The clonotype was recovered from a woman aged 18-29 years in good health. The chain is encoded by TRBV9 joined to TRBJ2-1, with 11 bases aligning to TRBD1. Specimen: PBMCs. The DNA is as follows: TGTGCCAGCAGCCCTGGCGGGGGACAGGGGGGGGGTGAGCAGTTCTTC. Its coded protein is CASSPGGGQGGGEQFF.